Presented here are 2 T cell receptor beta chains from one specimen sequenced in a study of T cells in Graves' hyperthyroidism and ophthalmopathy. RNA transcripts provided the source from which TCR beta CDR3 regions were amplified. Primed by the HTBI set, a first-round RT-PCR was run on the TCR CDR3. TCRdb processed the multiplex PCR reads anew with MiXCR; each CDR3 protein has one entry. The sample has approximately 210,000 distinct CDR3 sequences, 17% seen once; the top ten hold approximately 50%. The source material was blood. Source of these receptors: a man aged 50 to 60 with Graves' hyperthyroidism.

The chain combines TRBV5-4 with TRBJ2-1; perhaps TRBD2 as D (5 bases). CDR1 and CDR2 from the germline V gene are SGHNT and YYREEE (reference sequence). Trimming removed 0 bases from V and 7 bases from J, with 17 bases in between. The CDR3 covers 16 residues. The DNA of the CDR3 is TGTGCCAGCAGCTTGGTACGGCCTAGAGAGGGAAATGAGCAGTTCTTC. This translates into CASSLVRPREGNEQFF.

This clonotype was counted ten times or more. CDR3 loop: CSARDRAGGRLAQYF. The CDR3 DNA follows: TGCAGTGCTAGAGATAGGGCAGGGGGAAGGTTGGCCCAGTACTTC. The chain has TRBV20-1 and TRBJ2-5; TRBD1 aligns across 7 bases. Germline V gene sequence: CDR1 DFQATT, CDR2 SNEGSKA (reference sequence). The V segment lost 0 bases and the J segment 9 bases; nucleotides outside the gene matches: 13. The CDR3 loop spans 15 amino acids.